The TCR beta chain under discussion was sequenced for a study of brain T cells in children with intractable seizures. The CDR3 is 16 residues long. V lost 0 bases, J lost 0 bases, and 6 bases lay in between. Germline values: CDR1 MNHEY, CDR2 SVGAGI. With respect to this clone: Its cognate antigen is unknown. The sample carries other DNA sequences with the same CDR3.

As for time point: blood from clinic visit 5 months post-surgery; TSC patient then seizure free. The sequenced cases were selected for having the highest brain T cell transcript signatures. Study-level results: Pre- and post-surgery blood differed in depth, so pre-surgery absences may be undersampling. Viral specificity was inferred only from CDR3 similarity; HCMV serostatus was unknown.

Sequencing was performed with immunoSEQ multiplex PCR; in TCRdb, only in-frame clones are kept and a portion is missing. Of about 340,000 clones listed, over 90% were seen once; the top ten hold 5.7%. The J gene is TRBJ2-6, the V gene TRBV6-5; tentative D call: TRBD2 (6 bases). Here the sequenced sample was peripheral blood, taken roughly 5 months after surgery. The origin of this receptor is a boy under three years old with tuberous sclerosis and intractable seizures. CDR3 bases: TGTGCCAGCAGTTACTCGGGGGGCTCTGGGGCCAACGTCCTGACTTTC. Encoded protein: CASSYSGGSGANVLTF.